The 2 T cell receptor beta chains below all came from one sample that was sequenced in a study of cytotoxic CD8 clonotypes in ibrutinib-treated CLL. Libraries were prepared by immunoSEQ multiplex PCR; TCRdb keeps only in-frame clonotypes and omits some of them. The repertoire holds over 120,000 clones, with approximately 81% as singletons. Sequenced material: PBMCs, taken after 12 months of ibrutinib treatment. The receptors stem from a human donor with chronic lymphocytic leukemia.

The chain couples TRBV7-2 to TRBJ2-7, with 11 nucleotides matching TRBD2. The ends lost 5 bases at V and 4 bases at J; junction bases unmatched: 19. The CDR3 runs 19 residues. Germline CDR1 SGHTA, CDR2 FQGNSA. CDR3 in DNA: TGTGCCAGCAGCGTAAGGGCCGGCGGTTGGGCTAGCGGGAGGTACGAGCAGTACTTC. This translates into CASSVRAGGWASGRYEQYF.

V and J are TRBV11-2 and TRBJ1-2, with 7 positions matching TRBD1. V was pared by 5 bases and J by 8 bases, with 17 bases of the junction left unmatched. The CDR3 spans 16 residues. The germline V gene encodes CDR1 SGHAT and CDR2 FQNNGV. The CDR3 sequence: CASSALTGSGSRGYTF. Written as DNA, the CDR3 is TGTGCCAGCAGCGCGCTGACAGGGTCTGGGTCTCGAGGCTACACCTTC.